This passage covers 6 T cell receptor beta chains from one sample sequenced in a study of blood T cell repertoires in COVID-19. Only in-frame clones appear in the TCRdb table, and some are missing; sequencing was by immunoSEQ multiplex PCR. The data contain over 250,000 clones, 90% of them seen just once; the ten biggest clones take up roughly 2.6%. Sequencing input: PBMCs or T cells enriched from blood (not recorded which). These receptors were obtained from a man aged 60 to 69 who had recovered from COVID-19.

The chain recombines TRBV11-2 with TRBJ2-7; D perhaps matches TRBD1 (6 bases). V was clipped by 5 bases and J by 3 bases, with 17 bases between them. The length of the CDR3 is 15 residues. From germline, CDR1 is SGHAT and CDR2 FQNNGV. CDR3 bases: TGTGCCAGCAGCCGCAACACCGACAGGCGCTACGAGCAGTACTTC. Translated, it gives CASSRNTDRRYEQYF.

The chain carries TRBV27 and TRBJ1-5, with 8 bases that match TRBD1. The CDR3 covers 15 residues. The V gene's germline CDR1 is MNHEY and CDR2 SMNVEV (reference sequence). V shed 6 bases, J shed 1 base, and the junction held 5 bases outside the gene matches. CDR3: CASRTQGASNQPQHF. CDR3 DNA: TGTGCCAGCAGGACCCAGGGGGCGAGCAATCAGCCCCAGCATTTT.

The chain uses TRBV27 and TRBJ1-6; D possibly corresponds to TRBD1 (5 bases). V was cut by 2 bases and J by 7 bases, with 9 bases left in between. The CDR3 totals 14 residues. CDR1 and CDR2 from the germline V gene are MNHEY and SMNVEV (reference sequence). The CDR3 is CASSLVTGNSPLHF. The CDR3 DNA reads as TGTGCCAGCAGTTTAGTCACAGGCAATTCACCCCTCCACTTT.

The V gene is TRBV28, the J gene TRBJ2-1; 9 nucleotides align to TRBD2. Germline CDR1 reads MDHEN; CDR2 reads SYDVKM. Trimming removed 5 bases from V and 5 bases from J; junction bases left unmatched: 4. The CDR3 runs to 14 residues. The CDR3, as DNA: TGTGCCAGCAGTCAGGGCGGGAGGGACAATGAGCAGTTCTTC. This codes for CASSQGGRDNEQFF.

There are a few counts of this clone. The V gene is TRBV4-1, the J gene TRBJ1-4, with D possibly matching TRBD1 (5 bases). V gave up 4 bases and J gave up 5 bases, with 14 bases separating them. Germline V gene lookup returns CDR1 MGHRA and CDR2 YSYEKL. The CDR3 is made up of 15 amino acids. CDR3 protein: CASSPTTGLNEKLFF. The DNA for the CDR3 is TGCGCCAGCAGCCCGACCACAGGCCTCAATGAAAAACTGTTTTTT.

This clone was observed once. This chain joins TRBV6-6 and TRBJ2-1; possible D gene TRBD1, 6 bases. The CDR3 loop spans 19 amino acids. In germline, CDR1 is MNHNY, CDR2 SVGAGI (reference sequence). V was cut by 5 bases and J by 4 bases, with 27 bases left in between. The CDR3 here is CASSQTIPGTTLGYNEQFF. For the CDR3, the DNA is TGTGCCAGCAGTCAAACAATCCCCGGGACAACACTAGGGTACAATGAGCAGTTCTTC.